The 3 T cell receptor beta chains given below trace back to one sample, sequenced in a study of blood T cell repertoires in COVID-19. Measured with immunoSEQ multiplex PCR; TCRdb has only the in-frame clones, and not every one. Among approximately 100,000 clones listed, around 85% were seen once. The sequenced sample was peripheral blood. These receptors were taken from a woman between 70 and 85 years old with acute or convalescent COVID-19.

Written as DNA, the CDR3 is TGTGCCAGCAGTGAGGGACAGGGATTAGACTCACCCCTCCACTTT. This translates into CASSEGQGLDSPLHF. The chain has TRBV2 and TRBJ1-6; 9 bases align to TRBD1. The length of the CDR3 is 15 residues. Germline CDR1 SNHLY, CDR2 FYNNEI. The ends lost 3 bases at V and 10 bases at J; junction bases unmatched: 7.

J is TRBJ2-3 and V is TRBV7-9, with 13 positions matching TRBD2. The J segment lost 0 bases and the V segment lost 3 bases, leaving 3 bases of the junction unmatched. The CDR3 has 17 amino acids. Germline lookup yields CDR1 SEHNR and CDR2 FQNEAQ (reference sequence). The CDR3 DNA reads TGTGCCAGCAGCTTTACTAGCGGGGGGGCCAGCACAGATACGCAGTATTTT. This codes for CASSFTSGGASTDTQYF.

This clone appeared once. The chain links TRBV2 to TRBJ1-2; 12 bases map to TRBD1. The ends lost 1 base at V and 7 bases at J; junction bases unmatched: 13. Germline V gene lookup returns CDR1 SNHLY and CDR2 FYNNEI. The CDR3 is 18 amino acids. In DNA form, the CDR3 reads TGTGCCAGCAGTGAAGAGTACGGGACAGGGGGCGTTTTGAGTGGCTACACCTTC. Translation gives CASSEEYGTGGVLSGYTF. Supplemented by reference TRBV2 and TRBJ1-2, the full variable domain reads EPEVTQTPSHQVTQMGQEVILRCVPISNHLYFYWYRQILGQKVEFLVSFYNNEISEKSEIFDDQFSVERPDGSNFTLKIRSTKLEDSAMYFCASSEEYGTGGVLSGYTFGSGTRLTVV.